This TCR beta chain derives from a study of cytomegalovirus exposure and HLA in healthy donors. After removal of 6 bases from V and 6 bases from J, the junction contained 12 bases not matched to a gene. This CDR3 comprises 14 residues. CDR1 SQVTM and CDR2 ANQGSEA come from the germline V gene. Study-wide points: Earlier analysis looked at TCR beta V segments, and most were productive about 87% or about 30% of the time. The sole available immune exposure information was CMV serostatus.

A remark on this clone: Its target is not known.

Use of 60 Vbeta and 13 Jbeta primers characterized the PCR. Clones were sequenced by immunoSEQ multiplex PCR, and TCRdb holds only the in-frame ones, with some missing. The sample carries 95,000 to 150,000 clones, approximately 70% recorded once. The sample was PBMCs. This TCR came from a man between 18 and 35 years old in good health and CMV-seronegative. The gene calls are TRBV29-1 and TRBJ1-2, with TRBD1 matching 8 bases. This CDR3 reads CSVDRTGRRHGYTF. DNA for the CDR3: TGCAGCGTCGATCGGACAGGGCGGCGCCATGGCTACACCTTC.